The 2 T cell receptor beta chains presented below share a single source sample, sequenced in a study of shared clonotypes between healthy human individuals. Clones were read by immunoSEQ multiplex PCR, and TCRdb kept only the in-frame ones, dropping some. The data contain under 600,000 clones, about 96% of them singletons. Sequencing was performed on naive CD4+ T cells sorted from blood. Noted subset: CD45RA+ positively selected. These receptor sequences come from a woman aged 30 to 39 in good health.

This clone was found once. The chain couples TRBV13 to TRBJ2-1, with 7 bases identical to TRBD2. The CDR3 runs 16 residues. J was trimmed by 0 bases and V by 4 bases; bases with no gene match: 6. Germline values: CDR1 PRHDT, CDR2 FYEKMQ (reference sequence). The CDR3 is CASSSPSGTSYNEQFF. The CDR3 DNA is TGTGCCAGCAGCTCCCCAAGCGGGACCTCCTACAATGAGCAGTTCTTC.

V is TRBV19 and J is TRBJ1-5; TRBD1 matches 8 bases. CDR3 length: 15 amino acids. The V gene's germline CDR1 is LNHDA and CDR2 SQIVND (reference sequence). J lost 7 bases, V lost 5 bases, and 10 bases had no gene match. CDR3 sequence (DNA): TGTGCCAGTAGTCCGAAGGACAGGGCAGCACAGCCCCAGCATTTT. This codes for CASSPKDRAAQPQHF.